This T cell receptor beta chain derives from a study of OX40 agonist ivuxolimab in advanced cancers. Across the study: Dose-escalation patients were diagnosed with hepatocellular carcinoma, melanoma, renal cell cancer or head and neck cancer. In three patients, partial responses were observed, one with hepatocellular carcinoma and two with cutaneous melanoma.

Drawing of blood for sampling happened at baseline, at cycle 4 day 1, and at cycle 7 day 1. The data were produced by immunoSEQ multiplex PCR, yet TCRdb's version contains in-frame clones alone and is incomplete. Of 44,000 or so clones in the sample, approximately 85% were seen once. The J segment lost 0 bases and the V segment lost 3 bases, leaving 5 bases of the junction unmatched. This CDR3 comprises 16 residues. Germline V gene lookup returns CDR1 WNHNN and CDR2 SYGVQD (reference sequence). Source: CD4+ or CD8+ T cells sorted from blood, taken in a trial of the OX40 agonist ivuxolimab. The source of this sequence is an adult with an advanced solid tumor such as melanoma, head and neck, liver or kidney cancer. The genes are TRBV10-1 and TRBJ2-1; 7 bases fit TRBD2. The CDR3, as DNA: TGCGCCAGCAGTGAACGAGCGGGGAGCTCCTACAATGAGCAGTTCTTC. It encodes CASSERAGSSYNEQFF.